Listed below are T cell receptor beta chains from one sample, sequenced in a study of T cells in Graves' hyperthyroidism and ophthalmopathy. TCRdb called the multiplex PCR reads again in MiXCR, with one record for every CDR3 protein. Of hundreds of thousands of distinct CDR3 sequences in the sample, approximately 20% were seen once. Sequencing input: blood. These receptors all stem from a man aged 35 to 55 with Graves' ophthalmopathy. Both conserved end residues are part of each CDR3. A D gene is named only where the DNA matches it firmly. Clone size, where shown, is once, few, many, or a class for clones that have expanded.

J gene,clone size,D gene,V gene,CDR3 protein,CDR3 DNA
TRBJ2-7,many,-,TRBV5-1,CASSREEDRYSYEQYF,TGCGCCAGCAGCAGAGAGGAAGACAGGTACTCCTACGAGCAGTACTTC
TRBJ1-2,few,-,TRBV5-6,CASSSIRGRGYTF,TGTGCCAGCAGCTCCATCAGGGGACGGGGCTACACCTTC
TRBJ2-7,many,-,TRBV6-1,CASGHSGYEQYF,TGTGCCAGCGGACACTCAGGGTACGAGCAGTACTTC
TRBJ1-1,-,-,TRBV27,CASSLSSAGDITEAFF,TGTGCCAGCAGTTTATCTTCCGCAGGGGATATAACTGAAGCTTTCTTT
TRBJ1-1,-,-,TRBV11-2,CASSSLYGGNTEAFF,TGTGCCAGCAGCTCCCTATACGGGGGGAACACTGAAGCTTTCTTT
TRBJ1-5,few,-,TRBV28,CASSLGRGGQPQHF,TGTGCCAGCAGTTTAGGGAGGGGTGGCCAGCCCCAGCATTTT
TRBJ2-3,few,-,TRBV5-4,CASSSGISTDTQYF,TGTGCCAGCAGCTCCGGGATTAGCACAGATACGCAGTATTTT
TRBJ1-5,-,-,TRBV25-1,CASSTPGNQPQHF,TGTGCCAGCAGTACACCAGGGAATCAGCCCCAGCATTTT
TRBJ2-1,many,-,TRBV5-6,CASSLYRVYNEQFF,TGTGCCAGCAGCTTGTACAGGGTATACAATGAGCAGTTCTTC
TRBJ2-1,-,TRBD2,TRBV2,CASKTSGKVGEQFF,TGTGCCAGCAAGACTAGCGGGAAGGTTGGTGAGCAGTTCTTC
TRBJ2-1,few,TRBD2,TRBV6-1,CASSYLASGNEQFF,TGTGCCAGCAGTTATCTGGCTAGCGGGAATGAGCAGTTCTTC
TRBJ1-1,many,-,TRBV28,CASSSPGDINTEAFF,TGTGCCAGCAGCTCCCCGGGAGACATTAACACTGAAGCTTTCTTT
TRBJ2-5,-,-,TRBV11-2,CASSLGAGLFQETQYF,TGTGCCAGCAGCTTAGGGGCAGGCCTATTCCAAGAGACCCAGTACTTC
TRBJ1-5,few,-,TRBV28,CASSSGGQSQPQHF,TGTGCCAGCAGTTCCGGCGGTCAGAGTCAGCCCCAGCATTTT
TRBJ1-4,-,TRBD1,TRBV6-5,CASSYSNRGHVGEKLFF,TGTGCCAGCAGTTACTCGAACAGGGGGCATGTCGGTGAAAAACTGTTTTTT
TRBJ2-3,few,TRBD2,TRBV2,CASHSGGAGGDTQYF,TGTGCCAGCCATAGCGGGGGGGCTGGTGGAGATACGCAGTATTTT
TRBJ2-2,-,TRBD2,TRBV20-1,CSARSQRASGARGTGELFF,TGCAGTGCTAGATCTCAGAGGGCTAGCGGGGCCCGAGGGACCGGGGAGCTGTTTTTT
TRBJ2-1,many,-,TRBV5-1,CASSSGSGEQFF,TGCGCCAGCAGCTCTGGGTCTGGGGAGCAGTTCTTC
TRBJ2-7,-,-,TRBV9,CASSPLGSAYEQYF,TGTGCCAGCAGCCCCCTTGGCAGCGCCTACGAGCAGTACTTC
TRBJ2-1,few,-,TRBV4-1,CASSQATGVLVDEQFF,TGCGCCAGCAGCCAAGCTACGGGAGTGCTGGTCGATGAGCAGTTCTTC
TRBJ2-2,few,-,TRBV29-1,CSVGRNTGELFF,TGCAGCGTTGGGAGGAACACCGGGGAGCTGTTTTTT